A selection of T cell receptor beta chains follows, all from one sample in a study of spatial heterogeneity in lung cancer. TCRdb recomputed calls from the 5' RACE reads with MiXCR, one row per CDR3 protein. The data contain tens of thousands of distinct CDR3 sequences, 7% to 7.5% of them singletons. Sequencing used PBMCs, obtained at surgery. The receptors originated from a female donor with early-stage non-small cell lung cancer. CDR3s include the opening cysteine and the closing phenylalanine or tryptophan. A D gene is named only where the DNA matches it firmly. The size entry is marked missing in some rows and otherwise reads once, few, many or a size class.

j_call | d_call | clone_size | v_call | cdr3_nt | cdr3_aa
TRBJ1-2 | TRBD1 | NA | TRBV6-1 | TGTGCCAGCAGTGGGCTGACAGGGGCTGCCTACACCTTC | CASSGLTGAAYTF
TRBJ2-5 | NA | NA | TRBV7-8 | TGTGCCAGCAGCTTAATTCGGGAAGAGACCCAGTACTTC | CASSLIREETQYF
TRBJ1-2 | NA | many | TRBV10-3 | TGTGCCATCAGTGAGTTCGGCGATGGCTACACCTTC | CAISEFGDGYTF
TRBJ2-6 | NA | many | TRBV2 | TGTGCCAGCAGTGAATGGTTGCCGGGTATCTCTCGCTCTGGGGCCAACGTCCTGACTTTC | CASSEWLPGISRSGANVLTF
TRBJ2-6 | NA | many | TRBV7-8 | TGTGCCAGCAGCATCAAGGGGCGTGAGCGCAGCTCTGGGGCCAACGTCCTGACTTTC | CASSIKGRERSSGANVLTF
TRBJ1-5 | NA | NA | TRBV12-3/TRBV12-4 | TGTGCCAGCAGTTTCAGGGGCCATCAGCCCCAGCATTTT | CASSFRGHQPQHF
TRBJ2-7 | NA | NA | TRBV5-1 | TGCGCCAGCAGCTTGGATGGAAGCTCCTACGAGCAGTACTTC | CASSLDGSSYEQYF
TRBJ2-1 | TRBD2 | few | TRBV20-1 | TGCAGTGCATGGACTAGCGGGAGGGGGGAAAATGAGCAGTTCTTC | CSAWTSGRGENEQFF
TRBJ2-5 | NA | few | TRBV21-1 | TGTGCCAGCAGCAAGGTTTTACAAGAGACCCAGTACTTC | CASSKVLQETQYF
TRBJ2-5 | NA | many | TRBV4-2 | TGTGCCAGCAGCCAAGCAGTTTTCAAAGAGACCCAGTACTTC | CASSQAVFKETQYF
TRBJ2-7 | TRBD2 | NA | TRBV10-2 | TGCGCCAGCAGTGATAGACTAGCGGGCTCCTACGAGCAGTACTTC | CASSDRLAGSYEQYF
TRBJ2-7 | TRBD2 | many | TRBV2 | TGTGCCAGCAGTGAAGCTCGATCCGCGGGAGTAAGAGAGCAGTACTTC | CASSEARSAGVREQYF
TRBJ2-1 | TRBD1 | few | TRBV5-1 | TGCGCCAGCAGCCCGAAGACAGGGCGCAATGAGCAGTTCTTC | CASSPKTGRNEQFF
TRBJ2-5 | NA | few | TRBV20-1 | TGCAGTGCTAGAGATCCGGGATGGGAGACCCAGTACTTC | CSARDPGWETQYF
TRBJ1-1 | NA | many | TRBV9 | TGTGCCAGCAGCGCAGGGGTTTCGGACACTGAAGCTTTCTTT | CASSAGVSDTEAFF
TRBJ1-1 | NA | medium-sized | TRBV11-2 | TGTGCCAGCAGACGCGAGCCGGGAATGAACACTGAAGCTTTCTTT | CASRREPGMNTEAFF
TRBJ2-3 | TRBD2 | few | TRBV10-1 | TGCGCCAGCAGCCCGGGACTAGCGGGAGCAGATACGCAGTATTTT | CASSPGLAGADTQYF